The 29 T cell receptor beta chains listed next were all sequenced from one sample in a study of blood T cell repertoires in COVID-19. Generated by immunoSEQ multiplex PCR, the TCRdb table keeps only in-frame clones and is missing some. The data contain 350,000 or so clones, about 88% of them singletons. The sample consisted of PBMCs or T cells enriched from blood (not recorded which). These receptor sequences come from a woman aged 25 to 39 who had been exposed to COVID-19.

The J gene is TRBJ1-3, the V gene TRBV30; 7 bases align to TRBD1. This CDR3 comprises 17 residues. The V and J ends lost 4 bases and 5 bases, in that order; junction bases with no gene match: 17. Germline V gene sequence: CDR1 GTSNPN, CDR2 SVGIG (reference sequence). Here the CDR3 DNA reads TGTGCCTGGATAAGACCCCATTTGACAGGGAGGAGAAACACCATATATTTT. Its translation: CAWIRPHLTGRRNTIYF. The full variable domain, in which reference TRBV30 and TRBJ1-3 provide the parts outside the CDR3, is SQTIHQWPATLVQPVGSPLSLECTVEGTSNPNLYWYRQAAGRGLQLLFYSVGIGQISSEVPQNLSASRPQDRQFILSSKKLLLSDSGFYLCAWIRPHLTGRRNTIYFGEGSWLTVV.

J is TRBJ2-1 and V is TRBV6-2 or TRBV6-3; 11 nucleotides align to TRBD2. J was trimmed by 3 bases and V by 2 bases; bases with no gene match: 6. This CDR3 spans 17 amino acids. Germline lookup yields CDR1 MNHEY and CDR2 SVGEGT. The CDR3 nucleotides are TGTGCCAGCAGTTACGTACTAGCGGGAGTCTTCTACAATGAGCAGTTCTTC. It is translated as CASSYVLAGVFYNEQFF.

This chain connects TRBV19 to TRBJ2-1; D is uncertain. The germline V and J ends were trimmed by 5 bases and 0 bases, with 14 bases remaining between them. CDR1 LNHDA and CDR2 SQIVND come from the germline V gene (reference sequence). This CDR3 has 16 amino acids. The CDR3 nucleotides are TGTGCCAGTAGTCCTATGGGCCGAAGCTCCTACAATGAGCAGTTCTTC. Translation: CASSPMGRSSYNEQFF. Full variable domain (rest looked up from reference TRBV19 and TRBJ2-1): DGGITQSPKYLFRKEGQNVTLSCEQNLNHDAMYWYRQDPGQGLRLIYYSQIVNDFQKGDIAEGYSVSREKKESFPLTVTSAQKNPTAFYLCASSPMGRSSYNEQFFGPGTRLTVL.

The chain is built from TRBV5-1 and TRBJ2-5; D is unclear. Trimming stripped 3 bases from V and 4 bases from J, with 10 bases between. The CDR3 has 13 residues. The germline CDR1 and CDR2 sequences are SGHRS and YFSETQ. The CDR3: CASSSAVGETQYF. CDR3 DNA: TGCGCCAGCAGCTCCGCGGTGGGAGAGACCCAGTACTTC.

This clone showed up just once. J is TRBJ1-5 and V is TRBV2; D is unresolved. Germline CDR1 reads SNHLY; CDR2 reads FYNNEI. CDR3 length equals 15 residues. Trimming cost V 6 bases and J 6 bases, with 18 bases left between them. The CDR3 loop is CASSPPPGKVQPQHF. The CDR3, as DNA: TGTGCCAGCAGCCCCCCCCCGGGGAAGGTTCAGCCCCAGCATTTT.

The V and J genes are TRBV5-1 and TRBJ1-1, with D possibly matching TRBD1 (5 bases). The CDR3 spans 15 residues. The V and J ends lost 3 bases and 0 bases respectively, with 12 bases between them. CDR1 SGHRS and CDR2 YFSETQ come from the germline V gene. CDR3: CASSWGDGLNTEAFF. The CDR3 region has the DNA TGCGCCAGCAGCTGGGGGGACGGATTGAACACTGAAGCTTTCTTT.

This chain uses TRBV12-3 or TRBV12-4 with TRBJ1-5; no definite D call. Trimming removed 6 bases from V and 2 bases from J, with 8 bases in between. The CDR3 contains 13 residues. The CDR3 nucleotides read TGTGCCAGCAGGACGGAGGGCAATCAGCCCCAGCATTTT. It translates to CASRTEGNQPQHF.

This clone is a singleton in its sample. The rearrangement joins TRBV10-3 to TRBJ2-7, with TRBD2 matching 8 bases. Trimming removed 6 bases from V and 0 bases from J; junction bases left unmatched: 4. This CDR3 has 14 amino acids. CDR1 and CDR2 (germline): ENHRY, SYGVKD. This CDR3 is CAISATSVSYEQYF. The CDR3 coding sequence is TGTGCCATCAGCGCGACTAGCGTCTCCTACGAGCAGTACTTC.

The chain carries TRBV10-3 and TRBJ2-7, with TRBD2 matching over 10 bases. J was trimmed by 3 bases and V by 6 bases; bases with no gene match: 8. Looked up from germline, CDR1 is ENHRY and CDR2 is SYGVKD. This CDR3 is 15 amino acids long. CDR3 amino acids: CAISPNEREGYEQYF. In nucleotides, the CDR3 is TGTGCCATCAGCCCGAATGAGCGGGAGGGCTACGAGCAGTACTTC.

This sequence joins TRBV19 and TRBJ2-7, with 8 bases that match TRBD1. This CDR3 region has 14 residues. The ends lost 5 bases at V and 1 base at J; junction bases unmatched: 4. Germline V gene sequence: CDR1 LNHDA, CDR2 SQIVND (reference sequence). DNA of the CDR3: TGTGCCAGTAGTTCAGGACAGGGTTCCTACGAGCAGTACTTC. Translation gives CASSSGQGSYEQYF.

The gene calls are TRBV12-3 or TRBV12-4 and TRBJ2-7; 11 positions agree with TRBD2. The CDR3 covers 13 residues. The V and J ends lost 5 bases and 6 bases, in that order; junction bases with no gene match: 3. The CDR3 spells CASSVLAGGEQYF. The CDR3 DNA sequence: TGTGCCAGCAGTGTGCTAGCGGGAGGCGAGCAGTACTTC.

The chain is built from TRBV7-9 and TRBJ1-2, with D possibly being TRBD1 (6 bases). This CDR3 comprises 18 residues. The V and J ends lost 2 bases and 2 bases respectively, with 21 bases between them. The germline CDR1 and CDR2 sequences are SEHNR and FQNEAQ (reference sequence). CDR3 bases: TGTGCCAGCAGCTTATTATGGGGTGGGGGCGCAGGAAACTATGGCTACACCTTC. Its translation is CASSLLWGGGAGNYGYTF.

The rearrangement uses TRBV7-3 and TRBJ2-3, with D tentatively TRBD2 (6 bases). V was clipped by 5 bases and J by 0 bases, with 15 bases between them. The CDR3 has 16 residues. Germline CDR1 SGHTA, CDR2 FQGTGA. The CDR3 protein is CASSLFLAESTDTQYF. DNA of the CDR3: TGTGCCAGCAGCCTCTTCTTAGCGGAAAGCACAGATACGCAGTATTTT.

The J gene is TRBJ2-1, the V gene TRBV19; 7 bases agree with TRBD1. Germline trimming cut 6 bases from V and 4 bases from J; bases unmatched to any gene: 6. From germline, CDR1 is LNHDA and CDR2 SQIVND (reference sequence). The CDR3 runs to 14 residues. In DNA, the CDR3 is TGTGCCAGTAGAAGACAGGGAATATACAATGAGCAGTTCTTC. It translates to CASRRQGIYNEQFF.

The V call is TRBV24-1, the J call TRBJ2-5; TRBD1 matches 7 bases. The CDR3 runs 17 residues. CDR1 and CDR2 from the germline V gene are KGHDR and SFDVKD. V shed 0 bases and J 5 bases; nucleotides not matched to a gene: 11. This chain's CDR3 is CATSDLHGTGERETQYF. The CDR3 coding sequence is TGTGCCACCAGTGATTTGCACGGTACAGGGGAGCGGGAGACCCAGTACTTC.

V and J are TRBV10-3 and TRBJ1-4; D is possibly TRBD1 (5 bases). Germline V gene data show CDR1 as ENHRY and CDR2 as SYGVKD. The CDR3 runs 13 residues. V was clipped by 10 bases and J by 5 bases, with 14 bases between them. Here the CDR3 DNA reads TGTGCCACCGCCGGTACAGGAAATGAAAAACTGTTTTTT. Translated, it gives CATAGTGNEKLFF.

This clone was detected once. V is TRBV27 and J is TRBJ2-3; D ambiguous. The V end lost 4 bases, the J end lost 6 bases, and 11 bases lay between the germline ends. In germline, CDR1 is MNHEY, CDR2 SMNVEV (reference sequence). The CDR3 loop spans 13 amino acids. In nucleotides, the CDR3 is TGTGCCAGCAGTTCCCCCCCTCCGGATACGCAGTATTTT. Protein: CASSSPPPDTQYF.

The chain couples TRBV4-2 to TRBJ2-1, with TRBD2 matching over 14 bases. The CDR3 runs 16 residues. Trimming took 4 bases from V and 9 from J; bases not matched to a gene: 8. Germline values: CDR1 LGHNA, CDR2 YNFKEQ. The DNA of the CDR3 is TGTGCCAGCAGCCCGGGACTAGCGGGAGTTTCTGGTGAGCAGTTCTTC. It encodes CASSPGLAGVSGEQFF.

The V and J genes are TRBV10-3 and TRBJ1-1; 7 bases match TRBD1. In germline, CDR1 is ENHRY, CDR2 SYGVKD. After removal of 8 bases from V and 5 bases from J, the junction contained 8 bases not matched to a gene. The CDR3 is 13 amino acids. CDR3 sequence reads: CAIPTGSGTEAFF. The CDR3 bases are TGTGCCATCCCGACAGGGAGTGGAACTGAAGCTTTCTTT.

This chain uses TRBV7-3 with TRBJ2-5; 8 nucleotides line up with TRBD2. The trim removed 0 bases at V and 4 bases at J, leaving 16 bases unmatched. Germline assignment: CDR1 SGHTA and CDR2 FQGTGA. The CDR3 has 19 residues. The CDR3 DNA sequence: TGTGCCAGCAGCTTAACGTCCCCCGGACTAGCAGGCGGTGGAGAGACCCAGTACTTC. Its protein product is CASSLTSPGLAGGGETQYF.

The V gene is TRBV12-5, the J gene TRBJ2-5; perhaps TRBD2 as D (5 bases). Trimming took off 1 base at V and 2 bases at J, with 17 bases between the two ends. The germline CDR1 and CDR2 sequences are LGHNT and FRNRAP. The CDR3 has 17 amino acids. CDR3 sequence reads: CASGLDPGLLIQETQYF. CDR3 sequence (DNA): TGTGCTAGTGGTTTGGACCCCGGACTCCTAATACAAGAGACCCAGTACTTC.

V gene TRBV5-6 combines with J gene TRBJ1-5; D is unresolved. Trimming removed 0 bases at V and 7 bases at J, with 14 bases between. Germline values: CDR1 SGHDT, CDR2 YYEEEE. The length of the CDR3 is 15 residues. CDR3 nucleotides: TGTGCCAGCAGCTTGGCCGGGGTCGAATGGCAGCCCCAGCATTTT. Translated: CASSLAGVEWQPQHF.

This clone was detected a few times. One junction end does not reproduce the germline sequence, and a read error may be involved. V usage is TRBV7-7 and J usage is TRBJ2-2; D is perhaps TRBD1 (6 bases). The CDR3 is 15 residues long. Germline CDR1 is SSHAT and CDR2 is FNYEAQ (reference sequence). The DNA of the CDR3 is TGTGCTAGCAGTTCCGGGACAAGGAACACCGGGGAGCTGTTTTTT. Translated, it gives CASSSGTRNTGELFF.

The CDR3 nucleotides read TGTGCCAGCAGCTTAGGGTGGACAGTCTCGGGCGAGCAGTACTTC. It translates to CASSLGWTVSGEQYF. V gene TRBV7-8 combines with J gene TRBJ2-7; maybe TRBD1 (6 bases). Germline V gene data show CDR1 as SGHVS and CDR2 as FQNEAQ. The length of the CDR3 is 15 residues. Between the trimmed V and J ends, which lost 1 base and 6 bases, there was a span of 16 bases.

This sequence joins TRBV9 and TRBJ2-5, with a possible D match to TRBD1 (5 bases). Germline V gene lookup returns CDR1 SGDLS and CDR2 YYNGEE. The CDR3 extends over 13 amino acids. V was cut by 4 bases and J by 2 bases, with 9 bases left in between. DNA of the CDR3: TGTGCCAGCAGCTTCACAGGTCAAGAGACCCAGTACTTC. Protein: CASSFTGQETQYF.

The CDR3 loop is CASRIGNKFEAFF. The CDR3 DNA reads as TGTGCCAGCCGGATCGGGAACAAGTTTGAAGCTTTCTTT. The chain couples TRBV28 to TRBJ1-1; D not resolved. The CDR3 loop spans 13 amino acids. The V end was cut by 8 bases, the J end by 7 bases, with 17 bases between. The germline V gene has CDR1 MDHEN and CDR2 SYDVKM.

The rearrangement joins TRBV6-6 to TRBJ2-3; 7 bases match TRBD2. The CDR3 spans 9 residues. Germline trimming cut 11 bases from V and 10 bases from J; bases unmatched to any gene: 3. CDR1 MNHNY and CDR2 SVGAGI come from the germline V gene (reference sequence). CDR3 protein: CAGGGPQYF. Here the CDR3 DNA reads TGTGCCGGGGGGGGACCGCAGTATTTT.

The chain recombines TRBV21-1 with TRBJ1-6; TRBD1 is the table's D call and was not checked against the DNA. TRBV21-1 constitutes a pseudogene. The CDR3 length is 17 residues. DNA for the CDR3: TGTGCCAGCAGCCCCCAGGGGGACAGGGGCCGTAATTCACCCCTCCACTTT. Translation gives CASSPQGDRGRNSPLHF.

The chain uses TRBV28 and TRBJ2-7, with 8 nucleotides matching TRBD1. Germline trimming cut 6 bases from V and 4 bases from J; bases unmatched to any gene: 14. CDR1 MDHEN and CDR2 SYDVKM come from the germline V gene. The CDR3 consists of 16 residues. CDR3 loop: CASSEPGGARRYEQYF. The CDR3 DNA is TGTGCCAGCAGCGAACCAGGGGGCGCCCGGAGATACGAGCAGTACTTC.